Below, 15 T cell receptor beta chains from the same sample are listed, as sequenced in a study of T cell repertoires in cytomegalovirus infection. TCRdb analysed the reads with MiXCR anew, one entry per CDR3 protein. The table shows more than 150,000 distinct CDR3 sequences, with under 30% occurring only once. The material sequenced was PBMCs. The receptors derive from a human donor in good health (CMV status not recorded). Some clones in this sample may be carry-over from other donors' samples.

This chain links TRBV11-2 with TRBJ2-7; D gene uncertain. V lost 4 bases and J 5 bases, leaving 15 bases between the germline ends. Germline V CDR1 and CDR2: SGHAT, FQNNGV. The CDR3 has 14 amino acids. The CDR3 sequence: CASSSAGRLNEQYF. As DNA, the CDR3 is TGTGCCAGCAGCTCCGCCGGAAGGTTGAACGAGCAGTACTTC.

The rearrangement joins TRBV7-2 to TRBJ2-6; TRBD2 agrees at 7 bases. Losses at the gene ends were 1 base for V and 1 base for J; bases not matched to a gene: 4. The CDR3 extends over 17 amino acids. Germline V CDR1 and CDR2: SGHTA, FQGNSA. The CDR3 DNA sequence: TGTGCCAGCAGCTTAGTGGGGGGAGGGTCTGGGGCCAACGTCCTGACTTTC. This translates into CASSLVGGGSGANVLTF.

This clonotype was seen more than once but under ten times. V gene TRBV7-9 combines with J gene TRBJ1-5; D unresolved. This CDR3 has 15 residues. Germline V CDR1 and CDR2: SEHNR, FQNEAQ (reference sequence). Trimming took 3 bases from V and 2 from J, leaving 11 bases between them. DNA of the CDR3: TGTGCCAGCAGCTTCGGTGACGGGGGCAATCAGCCCCAGCATTTT. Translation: CASSFGDGGNQPQHF.

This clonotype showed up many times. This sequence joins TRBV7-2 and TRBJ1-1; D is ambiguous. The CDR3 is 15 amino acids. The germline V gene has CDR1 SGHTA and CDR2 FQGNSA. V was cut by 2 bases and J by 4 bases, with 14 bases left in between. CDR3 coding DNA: TGTGCCAGCAGCTTACCCCTACGTGGATCCACTGAAGCTTTCTTT. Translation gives CASSLPLRGSTEAFF.

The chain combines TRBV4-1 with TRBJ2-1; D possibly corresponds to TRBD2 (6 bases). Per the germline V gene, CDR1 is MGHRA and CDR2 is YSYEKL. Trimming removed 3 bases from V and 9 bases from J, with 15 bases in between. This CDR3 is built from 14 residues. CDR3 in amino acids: CASSQMEGGSEQFF. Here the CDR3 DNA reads TGCGCCAGCAGCCAGATGGAGGGAGGCTCTGAGCAGTTCTTC.

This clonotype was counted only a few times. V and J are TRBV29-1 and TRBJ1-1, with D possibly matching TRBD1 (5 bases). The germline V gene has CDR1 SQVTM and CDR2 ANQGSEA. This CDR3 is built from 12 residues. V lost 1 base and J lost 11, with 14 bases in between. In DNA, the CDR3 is TGCAGCGTTGAAGCTGGGGGGGATCTGGCTTTCTTT. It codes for CSVEAGGDLAFF.

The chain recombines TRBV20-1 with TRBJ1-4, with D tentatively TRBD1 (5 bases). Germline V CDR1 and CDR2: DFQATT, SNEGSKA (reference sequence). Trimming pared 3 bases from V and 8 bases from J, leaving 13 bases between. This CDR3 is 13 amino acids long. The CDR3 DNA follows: TGCAGTGCTAGGGAGAAGGGGAGAGAAAAACTGTTTTTT. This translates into CSAREKGREKLFF.

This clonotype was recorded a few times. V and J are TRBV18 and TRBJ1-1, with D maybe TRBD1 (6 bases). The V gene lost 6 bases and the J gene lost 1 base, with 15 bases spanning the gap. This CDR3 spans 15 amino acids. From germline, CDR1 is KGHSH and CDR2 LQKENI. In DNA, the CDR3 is TGTGCCAGCTCGCAGTACAGGGACGAGAACACTGAAGCTTTCTTT. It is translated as CASSQYRDENTEAFF.

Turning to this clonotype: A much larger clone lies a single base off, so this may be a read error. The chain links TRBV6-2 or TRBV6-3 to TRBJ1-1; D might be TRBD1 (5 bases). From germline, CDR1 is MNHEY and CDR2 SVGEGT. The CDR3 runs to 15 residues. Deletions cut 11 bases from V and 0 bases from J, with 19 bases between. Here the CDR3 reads CAGNKKGTVNTEAFF. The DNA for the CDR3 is TGTGCCGGCAACAAAAAAGGGACGGTGAACACTGAAGCTTTCTTT.

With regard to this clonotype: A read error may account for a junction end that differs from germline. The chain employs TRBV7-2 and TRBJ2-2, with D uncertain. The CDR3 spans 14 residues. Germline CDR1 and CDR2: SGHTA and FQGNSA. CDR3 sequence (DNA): TGTGCCAGCAGCTTCGACCTGAACATCGGGGAGCTGTTTTTT. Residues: CASSFDLNIGELFF.

In nucleotides, the CDR3 is TGCAGTGCTAAGCCCACAGGGATGACTGAAAAACTGTTTTTT. It encodes CSAKPTGMTEKLFF. This chain uses TRBV20-1 with TRBJ1-4; D perhaps matches TRBD1 (6 bases). This CDR3 comprises 14 residues. Germline V lookup: CDR1 DFQATT, CDR2 SNEGSKA (reference sequence). Trimming stripped 4 bases from V and 7 bases from J, with 16 bases between.

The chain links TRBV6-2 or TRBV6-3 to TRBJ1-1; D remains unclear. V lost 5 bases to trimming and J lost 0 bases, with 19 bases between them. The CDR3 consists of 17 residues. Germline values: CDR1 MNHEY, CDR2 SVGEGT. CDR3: CASSTPLLLGMNTEAFF. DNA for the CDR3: TGTGCCAGCAGTACACCTCTTCTGCTAGGGATGAACACTGAAGCTTTCTTT.

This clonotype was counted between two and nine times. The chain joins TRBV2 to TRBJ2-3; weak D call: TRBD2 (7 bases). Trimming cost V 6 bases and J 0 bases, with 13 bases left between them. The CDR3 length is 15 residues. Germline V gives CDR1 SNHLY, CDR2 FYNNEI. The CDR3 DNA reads TGTGCCAGCAGGGGACGGGGGGCTAGCACAGATACGCAGTATTTT. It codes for CASRGRGASTDTQYF.

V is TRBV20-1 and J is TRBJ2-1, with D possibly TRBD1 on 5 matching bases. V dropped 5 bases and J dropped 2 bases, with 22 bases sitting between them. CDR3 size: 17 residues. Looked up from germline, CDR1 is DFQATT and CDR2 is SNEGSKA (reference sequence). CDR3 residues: CSAQERGYQGPYNEQFF. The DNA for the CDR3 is TGCAGTGCTCAGGAAAGGGGCTACCAAGGGCCCTACAATGAGCAGTTCTTC.

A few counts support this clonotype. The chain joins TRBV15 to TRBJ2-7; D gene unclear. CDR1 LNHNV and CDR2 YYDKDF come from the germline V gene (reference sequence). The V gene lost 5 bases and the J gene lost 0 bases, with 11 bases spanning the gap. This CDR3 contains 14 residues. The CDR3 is CATSDFYNSYEQYF. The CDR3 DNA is TGTGCCACCAGCGATTTCTATAACTCCTACGAGCAGTACTTC.